This T cell receptor (beta chain) stems from a study of T cells after posttransplantation cyclophosphamide. Overall study results and limits: Blood and skin or GI T cell repertoires showed limited TRB overlap.

Of note for this clone: What it binds is unknown.

A marrow graft followed busulfan-fludarabine conditioning, with cyclophosphamide on days +3 and +4. The CDR3 consists of 17 residues. Looked up from germline, CDR1 is SGHRS and CDR2 is YFSETQ. V lost 3 bases to trimming and J lost 0 bases; unmatched junction nucleotides: 11. Only in-frame clones appear in the TCRdb table, and some are missing; sequencing was by immunoSEQ multiplex PCR. The repertoire holds thousands of clones, with about 85% as singletons. V is TRBV5-1 and J is TRBJ2-5, with 7 nucleotides matching TRBD1. The input for sequencing was PBMCs, taken after allogeneic stem cell transplant with posttransplant cyclophosphamide. The sequence was collected from a female patient in her 40s who received an allogeneic stem cell transplant from an unrelated donor, was CMV-positive, and had no GVHD. Certain T cells may be donor cells from the graft. The CDR3 nucleotides read TGCGCCAGCAGCTGGAACCTCGGGACAGAGTACCAAGAGACCCAGTACTTC. It is translated as CASSWNLGTEYQETQYF.